The source of this T cell receptor beta chain is a study of blood T cell repertoires in COVID-19. This CDR3 is 12 amino acids long. The ends were cut back, 6 bases at V and 0 bases at J, with 8 bases in the middle. The germline V gene encodes CDR1 SQVTM and CDR2 ANQGSEA. The protocol was immunoSEQ multiplex PCR, while the TCRdb copy is restricted to in-frame clones and leaves out a portion. The sample yields a few hundred thousand clones, around nine tenths seen once. Before being deemed recovered, Cohort 3 donors had two negative PCRs, clearance, or symptom resolution. This clone showed up just a few times.

The origin of this receptor is a young woman who had recovered from COVID-19. The specimen was PBMCs or T cells enriched from blood (not recorded which). The chain links TRBV29-1 to TRBJ1-1; D possibly corresponds to TRBD1 (5 bases). The CDR3 is CSVGHLNTEAFF. The DNA of the CDR3 is TGCAGCGTGGGGCATTTGAACACTGAAGCTTTCTTT.